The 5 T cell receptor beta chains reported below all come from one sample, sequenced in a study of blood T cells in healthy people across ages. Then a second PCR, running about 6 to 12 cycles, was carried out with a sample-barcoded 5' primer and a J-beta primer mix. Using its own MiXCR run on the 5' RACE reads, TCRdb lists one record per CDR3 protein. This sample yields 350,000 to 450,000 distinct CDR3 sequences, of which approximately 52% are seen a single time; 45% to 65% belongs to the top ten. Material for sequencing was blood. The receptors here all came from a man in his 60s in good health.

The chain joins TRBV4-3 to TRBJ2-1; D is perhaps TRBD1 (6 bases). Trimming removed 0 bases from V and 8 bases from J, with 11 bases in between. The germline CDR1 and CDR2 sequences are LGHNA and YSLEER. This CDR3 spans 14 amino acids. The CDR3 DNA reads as TGCGCCAGCAGCCAAGATACCCAGGGGTATGAGCAGTTCTTC. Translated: CASSQDTQGYEQFF.

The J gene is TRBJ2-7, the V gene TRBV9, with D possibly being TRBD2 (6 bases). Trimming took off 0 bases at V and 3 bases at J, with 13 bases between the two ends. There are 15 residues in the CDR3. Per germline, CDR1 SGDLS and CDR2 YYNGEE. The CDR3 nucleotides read TGTGCCAGCAGCGTAGCGGCTAGCGCCCTCTACGAGCAGTACTTC. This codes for CASSVAASALYEQYF.

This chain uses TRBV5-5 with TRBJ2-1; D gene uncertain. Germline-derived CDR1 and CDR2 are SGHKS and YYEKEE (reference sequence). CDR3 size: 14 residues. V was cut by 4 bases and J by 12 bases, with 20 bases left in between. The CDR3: CASSPTTVQIRQFF. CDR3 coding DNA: TGTGCCAGCAGCCCGACCACGGTACAGATTAGGCAGTTCTTC.

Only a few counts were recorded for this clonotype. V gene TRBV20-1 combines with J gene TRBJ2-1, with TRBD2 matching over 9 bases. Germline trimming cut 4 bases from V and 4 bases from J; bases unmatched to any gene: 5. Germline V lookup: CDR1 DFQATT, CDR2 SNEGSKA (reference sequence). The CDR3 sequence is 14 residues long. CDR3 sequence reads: CSAKAGGIYNEQFF. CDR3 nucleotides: TGCAGTGCTAAAGCGGGGGGTATTTACAATGAGCAGTTCTTC.

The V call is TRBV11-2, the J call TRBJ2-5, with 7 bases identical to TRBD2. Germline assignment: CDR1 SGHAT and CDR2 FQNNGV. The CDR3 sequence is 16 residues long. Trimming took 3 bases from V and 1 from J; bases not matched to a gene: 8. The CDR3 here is CASSFLGRGTQETQYF. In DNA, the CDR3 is TGTGCCAGCAGCTTTCTGGGGCGGGGGACCCAAGAGACCCAGTACTTC.